The 16 T cell receptor beta chains below were found in one sample sequenced in a study of T cells after yellow fever vaccination. TCRdb re-analysed the 5' RACE reads in MiXCR, keeping a single row per CDR3 protein. The data show almost 600,000 distinct CDR3 sequences, with approximately 15% seen just once and around 15% held by the top ten. The sample consisted of PBMCs, taken on the day of the yellow fever booster vaccination. These receptors all stem from a young man who received the YFV17D yellow fever vaccine.

This chain uses TRBV18 with TRBJ1-2; D not certain. The CDR3 is 13 residues long. Trimming stripped 3 bases from V and 6 bases from J, with 11 bases between. Per the germline V gene, CDR1 is KGHSH and CDR2 is LQKENI. This CDR3 is CASSPSGSNGYTF. Written as DNA, the CDR3 is TGTGCCAGCTCACCTTCGGGATCGAATGGCTACACCTTC.

This clonotype was seen a few times. This chain uses TRBV20-1 with TRBJ2-7; 10 nucleotides match TRBD2. The CDR3 is made up of 12 amino acids. Per the germline V gene, CDR1 is DFQATT and CDR2 is SNEGSKA (reference sequence). Losses at the gene ends were 6 bases for V and 6 bases for J; bases not matched to a gene: 5. CDR3: CSAESGRGEQYF. In DNA, the CDR3 is TGCAGTGCAGAAAGCGGGAGGGGCGAGCAGTACTTC.

This clonotype was counted only a few times. The V gene is TRBV29-1, the J gene TRBJ2-2; D uncertain. CDR3 size: 12 residues. V gave up 4 bases and J gave up 7 bases, with 10 bases separating them. Looked up from germline, CDR1 is SQVTM and CDR2 is ANQGSEA. For the CDR3, the DNA is TGCAGCGTTGGGTGGCGGAACGGGGAGCTGTTTTTT. This sequence encodes CSVGWRNGELFF.

The V and J genes are TRBV7-9 and TRBJ1-3; 9 positions match TRBD1. CDR1 SEHNR and CDR2 FQNEAQ come from the germline V gene (reference sequence). CDR3 length: 16 amino acids. V lost 5 bases, J lost 2 bases, and 7 bases stayed unmatched. CDR3 in DNA: TGTGCCAGCAGCGGACGAGACAGGGGGGCTGGAAACACCATATATTTT. Its protein is CASSGRDRGAGNTIYF.

The chain uses TRBV20-1 and TRBJ2-7; unclear D gene. The CDR3 sequence is 13 residues long. Germline values: CDR1 DFQATT, CDR2 SNEGSKA (reference sequence). The germline V and J ends were trimmed by 6 bases and 7 bases, with 19 bases remaining between them. The CDR3 region is CSAPAPSRWEQYF. CDR3 nucleotides: TGCAGTGCCCCCGCGCCATCAAGGTGGGAGCAGTACTTC.

The gene calls are TRBV9 and TRBJ2-1; D call uncertain. V gave up 1 base and J gave up 4 bases, with 9 bases separating them. There are 14 residues in the CDR3. CDR1 and CDR2 from the germline V gene are SGDLS and YYNGEE. The CDR3 loop reads CASSVNLGYNEQFF. The CDR3 coding sequence is TGTGCCAGCAGCGTAAATCTTGGTTACAATGAGCAGTTCTTC.

Ten or more counts support this clonotype. This chain uses TRBV12-3 or TRBV12-4 with TRBJ1-5; D not certain. This CDR3 is built from 14 residues. Trimming cost V 2 bases and J 0 bases, with 5 bases left between them. CDR3 sequence reads: CASSLSDSNQPQHF. The DNA for the CDR3 is TGTGCCAGCAGTTTATCAGATAGCAATCAGCCCCAGCATTTT.

This sequence joins TRBV12-3 or TRBV12-4 and TRBJ2-3, with D perhaps being TRBD1 or TRBD2 (6 bases each). This CDR3 is 15 amino acids long. V was cut by 3 bases and J by 4 bases, with 14 bases left in between. This chain's CDR3 is CASSFSGAQADTQYF. CDR3 nucleotide sequence: TGTGCCAGCAGTTTCTCGGGGGCTCAGGCAGATACGCAGTATTTT.

This rearrangement joins TRBV2 to TRBJ2-2; 8 bases fit TRBD2. The V gene end was trimmed by 4 bases and the J gene end by 0 bases; junction bases not matched to a gene: 10. Germline CDR1 and CDR2: SNHLY and FYNNEI. CDR3 length equals 18 residues. The CDR3: CASSVIGLAGTNTGELFF. The CDR3 DNA is TGTGCCAGCAGTGTTATTGGGCTAGCGGGTACGAACACCGGGGAGCTGTTTTTT.

The rearrangement links TRBV14 to TRBJ2-5; D may match TRBD1 or TRBD2 (5 bases each). In germline, CDR1 is SGHDN, CDR2 FVKESK. V was clipped by 5 bases and J by 5 bases, with 15 bases between them. CDR3 size: 14 residues. The CDR3 DNA sequence: TGTGCCAGCAGCACCCCGGGACGTTTTGAGACCCAGTACTTC. It yields the protein CASSTPGRFETQYF.

The chain couples TRBV3-1 to TRBJ2-7; 9 nucleotides align to TRBD1. The CDR3 consists of 17 residues. Germline CDR1 and CDR2: LGHDT and YNNKEL (reference sequence). V shed 4 bases and J 5 bases; nucleotides not matched to a gene: 15. The CDR3 loop reads CASSPNLPGQGMHEQYF. For the CDR3, the DNA is TGTGCCAGCAGCCCAAATCTTCCGGGACAGGGAATGCACGAGCAGTACTTC.

The chain couples TRBV27 to TRBJ2-5, with D perhaps assigned TRBD1 or TRBD2 (6 bases each). The CDR3 runs 14 residues. The germline V gene has CDR1 MNHEY and CDR2 SMNVEV (reference sequence). Trimming shortened V by 0 bases and J by 4 bases, and 9 bases separated the two germline ends. CDR3 amino acids: CASSLSGGIETQYF. Written as DNA, the CDR3 is TGTGCCAGCAGTTTATCAGGGGGGATAGAGACCCAGTACTTC.

The chain is built from TRBV7-2 and TRBJ2-7; D is tentatively TRBD1 or TRBD2 (7 bases each). Germline CDR1 SGHTA, CDR2 FQGNSA. Trimming removed 5 bases at V and 2 bases at J, with 16 bases between. The CDR3 loop spans 15 amino acids. The CDR3 reads CASSDQRGQTYEQYF. Here the CDR3 DNA reads TGTGCCAGCAGCGACCAGCGGGGACAGACCTACGAGCAGTACTTC.

This clonotype came up a few times. This chain connects TRBV7-2 to TRBJ1-1; D is uncertain. The CDR3 contains 14 residues. Germline assignment: CDR1 SGHTA and CDR2 FQGNSA. The ends were cut back, 1 base at V and 1 base at J, with 7 bases in the middle. The CDR3 coding sequence is TGTGCCAGCAGCTTAGAGTTTCGGAACACTGAAGCTTTCTTT. This translates into CASSLEFRNTEAFF.

This clonotype was picked up a small number of times. The rearrangement links TRBV20-1 to TRBJ1-1; no reliable D call. Trimming shortened V by 3 bases and J by 8 bases, and 13 bases separated the two germline ends. Germline CDR1 reads DFQATT; CDR2 reads SNEGSKA (reference sequence). The CDR3 consists of 12 residues. The DNA of the CDR3 is TGCAGTGCTAGGACCGCACGCGCCGAAGCTTTCTTT. It specifies CSARTARAEAFF.

This clonotype was seen more than once but under ten times. The chain employs TRBV2 and TRBJ1-5, with 7 bases fitting TRBD1. CDR1 SNHLY and CDR2 FYNNEI come from the germline V gene. V dropped 7 bases and J dropped 6; count of bases not matched to a gene: 6. The CDR3 covers 13 residues. CDR3 sequence: CASTTGRGQPQHF. In DNA form, the CDR3 reads TGTGCCAGCACGACAGGGCGGGGTCAGCCCCAGCATTTT.